These 21 T cell receptor beta chains share one sample of origin, sequenced in a study of shared clonotypes between healthy human individuals. Only in-frame clones appear in the TCRdb table, and some are missing; sequencing was by immunoSEQ multiplex PCR. The sample gives some 2,500,000 clones, 92% of which show up once; about 0.41% is in the top ten. Sequencing input: naive CD4+ T cells from PBMCs. Subset in this sample: CD45RA+ positively selected. These receptors came from a man between 18 and 35 years old in good health. Some clones in this sample may be carry-over from other donors' samples.

About this clone itself: Other DNA sequences in the sample encode the same CDR3. The rearrangement joins TRBV6-5 to TRBJ2-5; 8 nucleotides align to TRBD2. Germline CDR1 and CDR2: MNHEY and SVGAGI. After removal of 3 bases from V and 2 bases from J, the junction contained 2 bases not matched to a gene. This CDR3 comprises 14 residues. CDR3 region: CASSYTSGQETQYF. CDR3 sequence (DNA): TGTGCCAGCAGTTATACTAGCGGACAAGAGACCCAGTACTTC.

The CDR3 DNA follows: TGTGCCAGCAGCTTCGATGGACTAGCGGACCAAGAGACCCAGTACTTC. Translation gives CASSFDGLADQETQYF. This chain uses TRBV6-6 with TRBJ2-5; TRBD2 aligns across 10 bases. The CDR3 spans 16 residues. Germline CDR1 and CDR2: MNHNY and SVGAGI (reference sequence). V trimming: 6 bases; J trimming: 0 bases; junction bases outside the gene matches: 7.

The chain is built from TRBV2 and TRBJ2-5, with 11 bases identical to TRBD2. After removal of 5 bases from V and 4 bases from J, the junction contained 9 bases not matched to a gene. Germline V gives CDR1 SNHLY, CDR2 FYNNEI. CDR3 size: 16 residues. Here the CDR3 reads CASSLELAGEGETQYF. The CDR3 DNA is TGTGCCAGCAGTCTCGAACTAGCGGGAGAGGGAGAGACCCAGTACTTC.

The V call is TRBV2, the J call TRBJ1-6, with D maybe TRBD1 (6 bases). This CDR3 spans 16 amino acids. The germline V gene has CDR1 SNHLY and CDR2 FYNNEI. Trimming shortened V by 4 bases and J by 9 bases, and 19 bases separated the two germline ends. The CDR3 here is CASSVATPKGGSPLHF. The DNA for the CDR3 is TGTGCCAGCAGTGTAGCGACCCCCAAAGGGGGTTCACCCCTCCACTTT.

V gene TRBV5-1 combines with J gene TRBJ2-3; 9 bases line up with TRBD1. The CDR3 covers 14 residues. The germline gives CDR1 SGHRS, CDR2 YFSETQ. V trimming: 4 bases; J trimming: 3 bases; junction bases outside the gene matches: 3. The chain's CDR3 is CASSEGTGTDTQYF. The CDR3 DNA reads as TGCGCCAGCAGCGAAGGGACAGGGACAGATACGCAGTATTTT.

This clone was seen just once. This sequence joins TRBV2 and TRBJ2-2; TRBD2 matches at 13 bases. CDR1 is SNHLY and CDR2 is FYNNEI in the germline V gene. Losses at the gene ends were 2 bases for V and 5 bases for J; bases not matched to a gene: 20. This CDR3 spans 22 amino acids. The CDR3 sequence: CASSEIRGVRTSGSSRTGELFF. The DNA for the CDR3 is TGTGCCAGCAGTGAAATACGGGGTGTCCGGACTAGCGGGAGTTCCAGGACCGGGGAGCTGTTTTTT.

CDR3 sequence: CASSPGSSPRETQYF. CDR3 sequence (DNA): TGTGCCAGCAGCCCGGGCTCTAGCCCCCGAGAGACCCAGTACTTC. The V gene is TRBV25-1, the J gene TRBJ2-5; the D gene is possibly TRBD2 (5 bases). Trimming took off 6 bases at V and 4 bases at J, with 18 bases between the two ends. CDR3 length equals 15 residues. Germline values: CDR1 MGHDK, CDR2 SYGVNS.

This clone was counted a single time. Other DNA sequences from this sample encode an identical CDR3 as well. The chain combines TRBV18 with TRBJ2-3; D is undetermined. V gave up 0 bases and J gave up 0 bases, with 7 bases separating them. CDR1 and CDR2 from the germline V gene are KGHSH and LQKENI. The CDR3 is made up of 15 amino acids. The DNA for the CDR3 is TGTGCCAGCTCACCACCTGGCAGGAGCACAGATACGCAGTATTTT. Residues: CASSPPGRSTDTQYF.

The genes are TRBV5-4 and TRBJ2-1; TRBD2 might be the D (6 bases). The CDR3 totals 13 residues. Trimming took off 4 bases at V and 6 bases at J, with 11 bases between the two ends. Germline assignment: CDR1 SGHNT and CDR2 YYREEE (reference sequence). The CDR3 DNA follows: TGTGCCAGCAGCCACTCCGGGAGCAATGAGCAGTTCTTC. This gives the protein CASSHSGSNEQFF.

The chain recombines TRBV9 with TRBJ2-2; no firm D call. Germline values: CDR1 SGDLS, CDR2 YYNGEE. Trimming removed 4 bases from V and 2 bases from J, with 12 bases in between. The CDR3 runs to 15 residues. Written as DNA, the CDR3 is TGTGCCAGCAGCCCTCGACACATAAACACCGGGGAGCTGTTTTTT. Residues: CASSPRHINTGELFF.

The chain employs TRBV28 and TRBJ2-1; D may be TRBD2 (6 bases). This CDR3 has 14 amino acids. Germline CDR1 MDHEN, CDR2 SYDVKM. V lost 3 bases and J 5 bases, leaving 11 bases between the germline ends. CDR3 in amino acids: CASSLGGSHNEQFF. CDR3 bases: TGTGCCAGCAGTTTGGGGGGTTCCCACAATGAGCAGTTCTTC.

This clone came up once. The J gene is TRBJ2-5, the V gene TRBV30; 8 bases match TRBD2. The CDR3 contains 16 residues. The V and J ends lost 4 bases and 5 bases, in that order; junction bases with no gene match: 15. The germline V gene has CDR1 GTSNPN and CDR2 SVGIG (reference sequence). DNA of the CDR3: TGTGCCTGGATCCATCCGGGGGGGAGTCGGGACGAGACCCAGTACTTC. Encoded protein: CAWIHPGGSRDETQYF.

This clone is a singleton in its sample. The rearrangement links TRBV5-4 to TRBJ2-3, with 7 bases identical to TRBD1. V gave up 2 bases and J gave up 1 base; unmatched junction bases: 7. Germline assignment: CDR1 SGHNT and CDR2 YYREEE (reference sequence). The CDR3 has 16 amino acids. In DNA form, the CDR3 reads TGTGCCAGCAGCTTACCCGGGACAGCCCGCACAGATACGCAGTATTTT. It is translated as CASSLPGTARTDTQYF.

The chain is built from TRBV21-1 and TRBJ2-3. TRBV21-1 is termed a pseudogene. This CDR3 spans 12 amino acids. The CDR3 bases are TGTGCCAGCAGCATAGGGACAGATACGCAGTATTTT. Its translation: CASSIGTDTQYF.

The chain recombines TRBV4-1 with TRBJ2-3, with a possible D match to TRBD2 (5 bases). CDR1 MGHRA and CDR2 YSYEKL come from the germline V gene. The V end was cut by 2 bases, the J end by 3 bases, with 15 bases between. The CDR3 runs 16 residues. CDR3 region: CASSQKALTGTDTQYF. As DNA, the CDR3 is TGCGCCAGCAGCCAAAAAGCCCTAACGGGGACAGATACGCAGTATTTT.

DNA for the CDR3: TGTGCCAGCAGCCACTACCGGGACACGGGAGGCTCTGGGGCCAACGTCCTGACTTTC. Residues: CASSHYRDTGGSGANVLTF. This chain links TRBV7-3 with TRBJ2-6; D perhaps matches TRBD2 (7 bases). The CDR3 loop spans 19 amino acids. Trimming removed 5 bases from V and 0 bases from J, with 20 bases in between. Germline V gives CDR1 SGHTA, CDR2 FQGTGA.

This chain uses TRBV5-6 with TRBJ1-4, with D possibly TRBD1 on 6 matching bases. The V end was cut by 5 bases, the J end by 8 bases, with 16 bases between. This CDR3 has 14 amino acids. From germline, CDR1 is SGHDT and CDR2 YYEEEE. The DNA of the CDR3 is TGTGCCAGCAGAAAGCAGGGGCGGGACGAAAAACTGTTTTTT. This codes for CASRKQGRDEKLFF.

The V and J genes are TRBV15 and TRBJ2-6; D is perhaps TRBD1 or TRBD2 (5 bases each). This CDR3 region has 18 residues. Trimming took 3 bases from V and 4 from J, leaving 19 bases between them. The germline gives CDR1 LNHNV, CDR2 YYDKDF (reference sequence). This chain's CDR3 is CATSSPGRYPGGANVLTF. The CDR3 region has the DNA TGTGCCACCAGCAGCCCGGGACGTTACCCCGGCGGGGCCAACGTCCTGACTTTC. Looking up the rest from reference TRBV15 and TRBJ2-6 gives the full variable domain: DAMVIQNPRYQVTQFGKPVTLSCSQTLNHNVMYWYQQKSSQAPKLLFHYYDKDFNNEADTPDNFQSRRPNTSFCFLDIRSPGLGDTAMYLCATSSPGRYPGGANVLTFGAGSRLTVL.

The chain links TRBV7-2 to TRBJ2-3; TRBD2 matches 9 bases. From germline, CDR1 is SGHTA and CDR2 FQGNSA. CDR3 length equals 15 residues. With V trimmed by 3 bases and J by 6 bases, 7 bases remained unmatched. This CDR3 is CASSFVAGVPDTQYF. The CDR3 region has the DNA TGTGCCAGCAGCTTCGTAGCGGGGGTCCCGGATACGCAGTATTTT. Variable domain in full (rest from reference TRBV7-2 and TRBJ2-3): GAGVSQSPSNKVTEKGKDVELRCDPISGHTALYWYRQSLGQGLEFLIYFQGNSAPDKSGLPSDRFSAERTGGSVSTLTIQRTQQEDSAVYLCASSFVAGVPDTQYFGPGTRLTVL.

Regarding this clone: Just one base apart from a much larger clone, this may be a read error. This chain connects TRBV11-3 to TRBJ1-1; D is ambiguous. Looked up from germline, CDR1 is SGHNT and CDR2 is YENEEA. V lost 3 bases to trimming and J lost 1 base, with 6 bases between them. The CDR3 spans 13 residues. CDR3 bases: TGTGCCAGCAGCTTCGACGGGAACACTGAAGCTTTCTTT. It is translated as CASSFDGNTEAFF.

The V call is TRBV30, the J call TRBJ2-7; a weak D match, TRBD2 (6 bases). Germline CDR1 reads GTSNPN; CDR2 reads SVGIG (reference sequence). The CDR3 totals 13 residues. Deletions cut 7 bases from V and 3 bases from J, with 16 bases between. The CDR3 is CASRRERVYEQYF. The CDR3 DNA is TGTGCCTCCCGGCGGGAACGCGTCTACGAGCAGTACTTC.